The rows below give T cell receptor beta chains drawn from one sample of a study of CD8+ T cells in alopecia areata. The protocol was immunoSEQ multiplex PCR, while the TCRdb copy is restricted to in-frame clones and leaves out a portion. The sample lists 150,000 to 160,000 clones; about 51% were seen once. The sample was CD8+ T cells sorted from blood, taken at week 0. Receptor source: a human donor with alopecia areata. Each CDR3 is given with its conserved first and last residue. A D gene is named only where the DNA matches it firmly. A clone size is listed for some rows: how often the clone was seen (once, few, many), or a class if it is expanded.

d_gene: .
abundance: .
v_gene: TRBV4-3
j_gene: TRBJ1-2
CDR3nt: TGCGCCAGCAGCCAAGATCGGTCAGGGGCTCGAGGCTACACCTTC
CDR3aa: CASSQDRSGARGYTF

d_gene: .
abundance: .
v_gene: TRBV13
j_gene: TRBJ2-7
CDR3nt: TGTGCCAGCAGCGGGCAGGGATTGCAGTACTTC
CDR3aa: CASSGQGLQYF

d_gene: TRBD2
abundance: .
v_gene: TRBV5-6
j_gene: TRBJ2-1
CDR3nt: TGTGCCAGCAGCTCAGGGACTAGCGGTGAGCAGTTCTTC
CDR3aa: CASSSGTSGEQFF

d_gene: TRBD2
abundance: .
v_gene: TRBV30
j_gene: TRBJ2-7
CDR3nt: TGTGCCTGGAGCGACATTAGCGGGGGGGCCTCCTACGAGCAGTACTTC
CDR3aa: CAWSDISGGASYEQYF

d_gene: .
abundance: .
v_gene: TRBV27
j_gene: TRBJ2-6
CDR3nt: TGTGCCAGCAGTCTACGTGGGAACTCTGGGGCCAACGTCCTGACTTTC
CDR3aa: CASSLRGNSGANVLTF

d_gene: .
abundance: few
v_gene: TRBV11-2
j_gene: TRBJ2-2
CDR3nt: TGTGCCAGCAGCTCCCCTTATAGGAGGGACGGCGGGGAGCTGTTTTTT
CDR3aa: CASSSPYRRDGGELFF

d_gene: TRBD1
abundance: .
v_gene: TRBV15
j_gene: TRBJ2-7
CDR3nt: TGTGCCACCAGCCTCAACAGGGGGCTGTCCTACGAGCAGTACTTC
CDR3aa: CATSLNRGLSYEQYF

d_gene: TRBD1
abundance: .
v_gene: TRBV2
j_gene: TRBJ1-2
CDR3nt: TGTGCCAGCTATTACAGGGGTTCTAACTATGGCTACACCTTC
CDR3aa: CASYYRGSNYGYTF

d_gene: .
abundance: .
v_gene: TRBV4-3
j_gene: TRBJ2-3
CDR3nt: TGCGCCAGCAGGCAGTCAGCTGGGGGGCCCGATACGCAGTATTTT
CDR3aa: CASRQSAGGPDTQYF

d_gene: TRBD1
abundance: .
v_gene: TRBV7-6
j_gene: TRBJ1-2
CDR3nt: TGTGCCAGCAGCGCCGGGACAGGGGGCGTCTATGGCTACACCTTC
CDR3aa: CASSAGTGGVYGYTF

d_gene: .
abundance: .
v_gene: TRBV5-6
j_gene: TRBJ1-2
CDR3nt: TGTGCCAGCAGCCCGGGGCAGGCCGAAGGGTACACCTTC
CDR3aa: CASSPGQAEGYTF

d_gene: .
abundance: .
v_gene: TRBV30
j_gene: TRBJ2-7
CDR3nt: TGTGCCTGGAGGCCAGCCAGGGCACCAGCCTACGAGCAGTACTTC
CDR3aa: CAWRPARAPAYEQYF

d_gene: .
abundance: .
v_gene: TRBV29-1
j_gene: TRBJ2-7
CDR3nt: TGCAGCGTTGAGATCCCTCCATCCTACGAGCAGTACTTC
CDR3aa: CSVEIPPSYEQYF

d_gene: .
abundance: .
v_gene: TRBV5-6
j_gene: TRBJ2-1
CDR3nt: TGTGCCAGCGGTCCTCGTGAGCAGTTCTTC
CDR3aa: CASGPREQFF

d_gene: .
abundance: .
v_gene: TRBV2
j_gene: TRBJ1-2
CDR3nt: TGTGCCAACCTTGGGGACCGAGACCCCTATGGCTACACCTTC
CDR3aa: CANLGDRDPYGYTF

d_gene: .
abundance: .
v_gene: TRBV13
j_gene: TRBJ1-5
CDR3nt: TGTGCCAGCAGCTTAGGGCGGACGAATCAGCCCCAGCATTTT
CDR3aa: CASSLGRTNQPQHF

d_gene: .
abundance: once
v_gene: TRBV13
j_gene: TRBJ1-2
CDR3nt: TGTGCCAGCAGCTTAGGTTCTAGAGGGTTTGGCTACACCTTC
CDR3aa: CASSLGSRGFGYTF

d_gene: .
abundance: .
v_gene: TRBV29-1
j_gene: TRBJ2-2
CDR3nt: TGCAGCGTTGAGGGGGAAACCCGGGAGCTGTTTTTT
CDR3aa: CSVEGETRELFF

d_gene: TRBD2
abundance: .
v_gene: TRBV4-3
j_gene: TRBJ2-7
CDR3nt: TGCGCCAGCAGCCAAGATCCGGGGACTAGCGGTTCCTACGAGCAGTACTTC
CDR3aa: CASSQDPGTSGSYEQYF

d_gene: .
abundance: .
v_gene: TRBV30
j_gene: TRBJ2-3
CDR3nt: TGTGCCTGGAGTGGTGGGACTCCTGGTCATTCAGATACGCAGTATTTT
CDR3aa: CAWSGGTPGHSDTQYF

d_gene: .
abundance: few
v_gene: TRBV25-1
j_gene: TRBJ1-6
CDR3nt: TGTGCCAGCAGTTCAGGGGATTCACCCCTCCACTTT
CDR3aa: CASSSGDSPLHF

d_gene: .
abundance: .
v_gene: TRBV25-1
j_gene: TRBJ2-1
CDR3nt: TGTGCCAGCAGTGATATCGGACCTTACAATGAGCAGTTCTTC
CDR3aa: CASSDIGPYNEQFF

d_gene: TRBD1
abundance: once
v_gene: TRBV29-1
j_gene: TRBJ1-2
CDR3nt: TGCAGCGTTGAGGGGCAGGGGGATGGCTACACCTTC
CDR3aa: CSVEGQGDGYTF

d_gene: .
abundance: .
v_gene: TRBV2
j_gene: TRBJ1-1
CDR3nt: TGTGCCAGCAGTGTCGGACGGACGAACACTGAAGCTTTCTTT
CDR3aa: CASSVGRTNTEAFF

d_gene: .
abundance: .
v_gene: TRBV30
j_gene: TRBJ1-1
CDR3nt: TGTGCCTGGACCGCTACGACAGTTCGGGGACTTGAAGCTTTCTTT
CDR3aa: CAWTATTVRGLEAFF

d_gene: .
abundance: .
v_gene: TRBV27
j_gene: TRBJ1-5
CDR3nt: TGTGCCAGCAGTTGGGGGGGGCATCAGCCCCAGCATTTT
CDR3aa: CASSWGGHQPQHF